The 14 T cell receptor beta chains below come from one sample, sequenced in a study of response to subunit inactivated influenza vaccine. TCRdb used MiXCR to reprocess the RT-PCR reads, holding one entry per CDR3 protein. The profile shows about 170,000 distinct CDR3 sequences, less than 15% of them singletons. These same records also appear under a second study, on T cells expressing NK-cell markers. As that report states: In generating TCR beta cDNA, 5'RACE template switching with UMIs was used.

Here the sequenced sample was CD8+ T cells sorted from PBMCs, taken approximately 13 days after vaccination. The source is a man in his forties or fifties who received an inactivated influenza vaccine.

The rearrangement joins TRBV28 to TRBJ2-7; 11 bases fit TRBD1. CDR1 and CDR2 (germline): MDHEN, SYDVKM. After removal of 4 bases from V and 3 bases from J, the junction contained 5 bases not matched to a gene. The CDR3 is 15 residues long. CDR3 nucleotide sequence: TGTGCCAGCAGTTCGGCCGGGACAGGGGGCTACGAGCAGTACTTC. Its translation is CASSSAGTGGYEQYF.

This clonotype was seen only a few times. The V and J genes are TRBV5-1 and TRBJ2-3; 15 bases match TRBD2. Trimming cost V 0 bases and J 4 bases; bases outside gene matches: 6. Germline CDR1 SGHRS, CDR2 YFSETQ. CDR3 size: 18 residues. CDR3: CASSLALGLAGGADTQYF. CDR3 DNA sequence: TGCGCCAGCAGCTTGGCCCTTGGACTAGCGGGAGGGGCAGATACGCAGTATTTT.

This clonotype has ten or more counts. The rearrangement joins TRBV4-3 to TRBJ2-6; D may be TRBD1 or TRBD2 (5 bases each). Germline CDR1 is LGHNA and CDR2 is YSLEER. This CDR3 region has 20 residues. Trimming left V 0 bases short and J 0 bases short, with 18 bases between. CDR3 nucleotide sequence: TGCGCCAGCAGCCAAGATTCCCACCGGGACGAGTTCTCTGGGGCCAACGTCCTGACTTTC. It specifies CASSQDSHRDEFSGANVLTF.

V usage is TRBV9 and J usage is TRBJ2-5; D not certain. Trimming removed 3 bases at V and 5 bases at J, with 17 bases between. In germline, CDR1 is SGDLS, CDR2 YYNGEE. This CDR3 region has 15 residues. The CDR3: CASSGGLTVSETQYF. The CDR3 coding sequence is TGTGCCAGCAGCGGGGGTTTAACGGTGTCGGAGACCCAGTACTTC. Filled out from reference TRBV9 and TRBJ2-5, the complete variable domain reads DSGVTQTPKHLITATGQRVTLRCSPRSGDLSVYWYQQSLDQGLQFLIQYYNGEERAKGNILERFSAQQFPDLHSELNLSSLELGDSALYFCASSGGLTVSETQYFGPGTRLLVL.

The chain employs TRBV7-8 and TRBJ1-2, with no clear D. V was trimmed by 1 base and J by 6 bases, leaving 15 bases between them. This CDR3 has 15 amino acids. Germline lookup yields CDR1 SGHVS and CDR2 FQNEAQ. The CDR3 bases are TGTGCCAGCAGCTTAGTTGGGTCTAAATGGCATGGCTACACCTTC. It translates to CASSLVGSKWHGYTF.

This clonotype was observed a handful of times. The V gene is TRBV11-2, the J gene TRBJ2-5; D is possibly TRBD1 (5 bases). This CDR3 spans 14 amino acids. Germline assignment: CDR1 SGHAT and CDR2 FQNNGV. Deletions cut 6 bases from V and 5 bases from J, with 16 bases between. In DNA, the CDR3 is TGTGCCAGCAGACCCACAGGTGCCGAGGAGACCCAGTACTTC. The encoded protein is CASRPTGAEETQYF.

This clonotype has a count of ten or more. J is TRBJ2-7 and V is TRBV27; TRBD2 might be the D (6 bases). Trimming left V 6 bases short and J 5 bases short, with 26 bases between. The V gene's germline CDR1 is MNHEY and CDR2 SMNVEV (reference sequence). This CDR3 is built from 17 residues. CDR3 amino acids: CASRTSGFGGPLDEQYF. DNA of the CDR3: TGTGCCAGCAGAACATCAGGGTTCGGGGGTCCCCTGGACGAGCAGTACTTC.

The sample holds a few counts of this clonotype. This chain connects TRBV28 to TRBJ2-7; the match to TRBD2 covers 12 bases. V dropped 6 bases and J dropped 3; count of bases not matched to a gene: 6. The CDR3 length is 15 residues. Germline CDR1 reads MDHEN; CDR2 reads SYDVKM. The CDR3 sequence is CASSRLAGVHYEQYF. The CDR3 coding sequence is TGTGCCAGCAGCCGACTAGCGGGAGTCCACTACGAGCAGTACTTC. Drawing the rest from reference TRBV28 and TRBJ2-7, the complete variable domain is DVKVTQSSRYLVKRTGEKVFLECVQDMDHENMFWYRQDPGLGLRLIYFSYDVKMKEKGDIPEGYSVSREKKERFSLILESASTNQTSMYLCASSRLAGVHYEQYFGPGTRLTVT.

The chain has TRBV4-3 and TRBJ2-7; 11 bases align to TRBD2. CDR3 length equals 16 residues. With V trimmed by 0 bases and J by 2 bases, 3 bases remained unmatched. Germline lookup yields CDR1 LGHNA and CDR2 YSLEER. CDR3 in amino acids: CASSQDVAGGTYEQYF. For the CDR3, the DNA is TGCGCCAGCAGCCAAGATGTAGCGGGGGGGACCTACGAGCAGTACTTC.

A remark on this clonotype: One junction end disagrees with the germline gene, perhaps due to a read error. The CDR3 is CVTSDLGPELFF. CDR3 nucleotides: TGTGTCACCAGTGATCTCGGCCCGGAGCTGTTTTTT. The chain uses TRBV24-1 and TRBJ2-2; D call uncertain. This CDR3 spans 12 amino acids. The germline V gene has CDR1 KGHDR and CDR2 SFDVKD.

This rearrangement joins TRBV5-8 to TRBJ2-3; 11 bases fit TRBD2. Trimming cost V 6 bases and J 6 bases; bases outside gene matches: 15. CDR1 is SGHTS and CDR2 is YDEGEE in the germline V gene. The CDR3 extends over 17 amino acids. CDR3 in amino acids: CASTPWGTSGSGDTQYF. The CDR3 nucleotides are TGTGCCAGCACCCCTTGGGGAACTAGCGGGAGCGGGGATACGCAGTATTTT.

The chain is built from TRBV4-2 and TRBJ2-3, with 8 bases that match TRBD1. CDR1 is LGHNA and CDR2 is YNFKEQ in the germline V gene. The CDR3 spans 16 residues. V gave up 8 bases and J gave up 4 bases; unmatched junction bases: 14. In DNA form, the CDR3 reads TGTGCCAGCGGCCCCTTGGACAGGGTGGAATCAGATACGCAGTATTTT. It specifies CASGPLDRVESDTQYF.

This clonotype was seen only a few times. The V call is TRBV15, the J call TRBJ2-1; 10 bases are shared with TRBD2. Germline CDR1 is LNHNV and CDR2 is YYDKDF (reference sequence). The CDR3 totals 15 residues. V was pared by 5 bases and J by 7 bases, with 8 bases of the junction left unmatched. Here the CDR3 DNA reads TGTGCCACCAGCCTTAGCGGGAGGCCCCTGAATGAGCAGTTCTTC. It is translated as CATSLSGRPLNEQFF.

This clonotype has more than one count but fewer than ten. The J gene is TRBJ2-7, the V gene TRBV3-1, with D unresolved. The CDR3 length is 16 residues. Germline CDR1 reads LGHDT; CDR2 reads YNNKEL (reference sequence). V dropped 0 bases and J dropped 3 bases, with 15 bases sitting between them. CDR3 loop: CASSQDSVAAFYEQYF. The DNA for the CDR3 is TGTGCCAGCAGCCAAGACTCGGTGGCCGCATTCTACGAGCAGTACTTC.